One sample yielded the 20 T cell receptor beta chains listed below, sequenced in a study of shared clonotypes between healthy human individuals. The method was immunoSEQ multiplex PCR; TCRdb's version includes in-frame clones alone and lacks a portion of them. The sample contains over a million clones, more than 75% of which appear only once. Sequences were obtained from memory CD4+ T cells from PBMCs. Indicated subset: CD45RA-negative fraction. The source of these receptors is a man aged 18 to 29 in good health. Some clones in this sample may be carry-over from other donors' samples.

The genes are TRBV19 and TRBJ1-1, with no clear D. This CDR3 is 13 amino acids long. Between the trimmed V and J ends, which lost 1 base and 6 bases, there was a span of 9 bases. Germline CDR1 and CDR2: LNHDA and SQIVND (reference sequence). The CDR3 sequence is CASSIGRRAEAFF. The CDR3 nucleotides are TGTGCCAGTAGTATAGGGCGGAGGGCTGAAGCTTTCTTT.

CDR3: CAWNKVQKITGELFF. CDR3 nucleotide sequence: TGTGCCTGGAATAAAGTTCAAAAGATCACCGGGGAGCTGTTTTTT. V is TRBV30 and J is TRBJ2-2; D gene ambiguous. There are 15 residues in the CDR3. Germline CDR1 reads GTSNPN; CDR2 reads SVGIG (reference sequence). V shed 4 bases and J shed 4 bases, with 16 bases lying between them.

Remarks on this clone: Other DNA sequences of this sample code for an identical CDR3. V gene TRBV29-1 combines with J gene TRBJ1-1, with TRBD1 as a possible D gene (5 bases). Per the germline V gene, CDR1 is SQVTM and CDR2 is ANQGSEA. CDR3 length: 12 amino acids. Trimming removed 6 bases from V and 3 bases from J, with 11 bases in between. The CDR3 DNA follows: TGCAGCGTATGGGACGGGGACACTGAAGCTTTCTTT. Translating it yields CSVWDGDTEAFF.

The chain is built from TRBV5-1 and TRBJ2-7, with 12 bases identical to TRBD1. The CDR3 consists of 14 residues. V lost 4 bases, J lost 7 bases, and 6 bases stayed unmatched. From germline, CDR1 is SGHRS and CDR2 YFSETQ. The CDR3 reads CASSAGQGAKEQYF. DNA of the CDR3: TGCGCCAGCAGCGCGGGACAGGGGGCGAAAGAGCAGTACTTC. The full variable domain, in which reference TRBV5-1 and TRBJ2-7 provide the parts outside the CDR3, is KAGVTQTPRYLIKTRGQQVTLSCSPISGHRSVSWYQQTPGQGLQFLFEYFSETQRNKGNFPGRFSGRQFSNSRSEMNVSTLELGDSALYLCASSAGQGAKEQYFGPGTRLTVT.

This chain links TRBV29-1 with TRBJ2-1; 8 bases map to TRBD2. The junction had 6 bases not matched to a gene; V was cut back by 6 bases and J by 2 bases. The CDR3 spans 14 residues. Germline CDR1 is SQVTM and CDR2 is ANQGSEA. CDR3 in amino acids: CSVILAVTYNEQFF. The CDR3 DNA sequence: TGCAGCGTGATACTAGCGGTAACCTACAATGAGCAGTTCTTC.

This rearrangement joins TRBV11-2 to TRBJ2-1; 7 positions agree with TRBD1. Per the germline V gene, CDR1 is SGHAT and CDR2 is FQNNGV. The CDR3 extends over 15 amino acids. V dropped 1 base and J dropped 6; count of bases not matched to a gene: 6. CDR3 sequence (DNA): TGTGCCAGCAGCTTAGCAGGGGGACCACTCAATGAGCAGTTCTTC. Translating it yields CASSLAGGPLNEQFF.

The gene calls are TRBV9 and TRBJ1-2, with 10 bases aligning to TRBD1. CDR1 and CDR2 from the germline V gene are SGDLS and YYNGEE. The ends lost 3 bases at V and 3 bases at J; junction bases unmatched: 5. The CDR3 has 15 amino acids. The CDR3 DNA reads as TGTGCCAGCAGCGCCGGGACAGGGGTATACTATGGCTACACCTTC. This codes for CASSAGTGVYYGYTF.

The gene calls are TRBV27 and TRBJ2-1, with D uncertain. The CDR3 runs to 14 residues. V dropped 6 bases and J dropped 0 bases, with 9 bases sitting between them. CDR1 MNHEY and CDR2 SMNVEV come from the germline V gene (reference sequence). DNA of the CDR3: TGTGCCAGCAGAAAACTGGCCTCCTACAATGAGCAGTTCTTC. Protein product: CASRKLASYNEQFF.

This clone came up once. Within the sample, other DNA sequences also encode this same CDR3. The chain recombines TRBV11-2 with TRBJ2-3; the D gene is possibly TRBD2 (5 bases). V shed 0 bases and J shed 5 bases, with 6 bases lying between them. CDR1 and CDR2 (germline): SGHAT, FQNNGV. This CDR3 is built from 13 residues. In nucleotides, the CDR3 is TGTGCCAGCAGCTTAGATCGGGGAGATACGCAGTATTTT. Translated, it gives CASSLDRGDTQYF.

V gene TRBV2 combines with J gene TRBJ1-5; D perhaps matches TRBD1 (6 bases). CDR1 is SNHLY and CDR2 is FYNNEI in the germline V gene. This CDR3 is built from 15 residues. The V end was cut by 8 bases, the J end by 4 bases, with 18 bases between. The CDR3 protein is CASCLGGGRNQPQHF. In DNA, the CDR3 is TGTGCCAGCTGTCTCGGGGGGGGGCGAAATCAGCCCCAGCATTTT.

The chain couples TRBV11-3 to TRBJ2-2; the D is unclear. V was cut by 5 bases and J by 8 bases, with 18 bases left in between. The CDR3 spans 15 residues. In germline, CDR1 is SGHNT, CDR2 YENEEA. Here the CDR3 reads CASSPSWGQQGELFF. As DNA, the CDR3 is TGTGCCAGCAGCCCCAGTTGGGGTCAACAAGGGGAGCTGTTTTTT.

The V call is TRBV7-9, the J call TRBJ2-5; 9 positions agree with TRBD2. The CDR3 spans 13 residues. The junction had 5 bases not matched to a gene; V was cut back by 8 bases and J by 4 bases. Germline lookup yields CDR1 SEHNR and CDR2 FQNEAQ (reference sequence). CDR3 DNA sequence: TGTGCCAGCTTTAGCGGGAGCGGAGAGACCCAGTACTTC. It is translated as CASFSGSGETQYF.

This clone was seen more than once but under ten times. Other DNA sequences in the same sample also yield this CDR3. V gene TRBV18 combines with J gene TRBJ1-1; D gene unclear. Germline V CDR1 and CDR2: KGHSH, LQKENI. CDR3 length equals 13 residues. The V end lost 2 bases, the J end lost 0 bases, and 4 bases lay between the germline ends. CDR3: CASSPGLNTEAFF. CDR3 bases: TGTGCCAGCTCACCAGGGTTGAACACTGAAGCTTTCTTT.

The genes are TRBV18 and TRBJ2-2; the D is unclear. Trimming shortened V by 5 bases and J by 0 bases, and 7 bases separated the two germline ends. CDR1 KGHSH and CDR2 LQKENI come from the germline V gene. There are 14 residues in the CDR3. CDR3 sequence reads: CASSSTANTGELFF. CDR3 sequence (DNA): TGTGCCAGCTCATCTACAGCGAACACCGGGGAGCTGTTTTTT.

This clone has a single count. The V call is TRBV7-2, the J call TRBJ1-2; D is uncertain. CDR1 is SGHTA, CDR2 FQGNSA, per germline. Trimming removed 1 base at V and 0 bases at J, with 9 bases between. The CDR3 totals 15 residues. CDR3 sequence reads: CASSLVTPANYGYTF. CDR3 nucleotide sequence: TGTGCCAGCAGCTTAGTTACGCCAGCTAACTATGGCTACACCTTC.

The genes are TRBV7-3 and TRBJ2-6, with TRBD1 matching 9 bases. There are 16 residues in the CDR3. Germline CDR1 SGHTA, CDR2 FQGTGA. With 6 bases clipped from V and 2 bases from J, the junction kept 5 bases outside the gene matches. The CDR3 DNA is TGTGCCAGCAGAAATACAGGGGGCACTGGGGCCAACGTCCTGACTTTC. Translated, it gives CASRNTGGTGANVLTF.

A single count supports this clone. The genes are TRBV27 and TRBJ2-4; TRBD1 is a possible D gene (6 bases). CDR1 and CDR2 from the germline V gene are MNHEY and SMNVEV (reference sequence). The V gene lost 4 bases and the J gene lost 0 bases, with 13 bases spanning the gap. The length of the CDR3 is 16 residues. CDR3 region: CASSWLYRAAKNIQYF. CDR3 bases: TGTGCCAGCAGTTGGCTATACAGGGCAGCCAAAAACATTCAGTACTTC.

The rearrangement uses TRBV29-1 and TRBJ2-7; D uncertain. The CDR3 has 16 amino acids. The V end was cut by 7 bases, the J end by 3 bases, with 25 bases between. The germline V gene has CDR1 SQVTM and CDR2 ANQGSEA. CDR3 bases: TGCAGCGGTCAAACTCCCTCGCCATTTGGGGACTACGAGCAGTACTTC. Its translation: CSGQTPSPFGDYEQYF.

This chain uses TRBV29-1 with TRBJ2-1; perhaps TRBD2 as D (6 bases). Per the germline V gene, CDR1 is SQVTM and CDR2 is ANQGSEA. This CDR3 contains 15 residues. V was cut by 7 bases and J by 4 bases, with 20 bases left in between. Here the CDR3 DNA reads TGCAGCGCTGGGCTTCTTAGCGGAAAGTACAATGAGCAGTTCTTC. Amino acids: CSAGLLSGKYNEQFF.

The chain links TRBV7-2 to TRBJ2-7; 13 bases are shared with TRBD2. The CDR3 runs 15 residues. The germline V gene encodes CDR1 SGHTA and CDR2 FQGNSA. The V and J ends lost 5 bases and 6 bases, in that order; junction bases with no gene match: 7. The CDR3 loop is CASSARLAGGAEQYF. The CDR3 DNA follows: TGTGCCAGCAGCGCTAGACTAGCGGGAGGTGCCGAGCAGTACTTC.